This TCR beta chain was documented in a study of blood T cells in healthy people across ages. A second roughly 7 to 11 cycle PCR used barcoded and J-beta primers. TCRdb independently ran MiXCR on the 5' RACE reads; one entry per CDR3 protein. The sample records some 1.5 million distinct CDR3 sequences, approximately 43% being singletons. This clonotype has a handful of counts. Trimming removed 4 bases from V and 3 bases from J, with 22 bases in between. Germline CDR1 is MGHRA and CDR2 is YSYEKL. CDR3 length: 17 amino acids. The receptor was derived from a woman between 18 and 29 years old in good health. The genes are TRBV4-1 and TRBJ2-7, with D possibly matching TRBD2 (6 bases). Material for sequencing was blood. CDR3 sequence: CASSPVEYGGSSYEQYF. In nucleotides, the CDR3 is TGCGCCAGCAGCCCGGTTGAATACGGGGGATCTAGCTACGAGCAGTACTTC.